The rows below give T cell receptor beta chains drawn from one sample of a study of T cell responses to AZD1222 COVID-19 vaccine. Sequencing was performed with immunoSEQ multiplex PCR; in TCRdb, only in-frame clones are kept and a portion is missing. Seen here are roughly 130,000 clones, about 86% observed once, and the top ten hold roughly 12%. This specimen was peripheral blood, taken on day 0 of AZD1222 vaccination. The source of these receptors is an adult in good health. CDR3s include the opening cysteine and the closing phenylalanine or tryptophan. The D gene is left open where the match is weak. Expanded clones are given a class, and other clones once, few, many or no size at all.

cdr3_aa: CASSYLGGLTGELFF
cdr3_nt: TGTGCCAGCAGTTACCTAGGGGGGTTGACCGGGGAGCTGTTTTTT
clone_size: once
v_call: TRBV6-2/TRBV6-3
j_call: TRBJ2-2
d_call: -

cdr3_aa: CATSRDLSGQGSSPLHF
cdr3_nt: TGTGCCACCAGCAGAGATCTGTCGGGACAGGGGAGTTCACCCCTCCACTTT
clone_size: -
v_call: TRBV15
j_call: TRBJ1-6
d_call: TRBD1

cdr3_aa: CASSFGGLLDTQYF
cdr3_nt: TGTGCCAGCAGCTTTGGAGGGCTCCTAGATACGCAGTATTTT
clone_size: -
v_call: TRBV7-3
j_call: TRBJ2-3
d_call: -

cdr3_aa: CASSYFRTSLNEQFF
cdr3_nt: TGTGCCAGCAGTTACTTCCGGACTAGCTTAAATGAGCAGTTCTTC
clone_size: -
v_call: TRBV6-5
j_call: TRBJ2-1
d_call: TRBD2

cdr3_aa: CASSPPRQGPISGANVLTF
cdr3_nt: TGTGCCAGCAGCCCCCCCCGGCAGGGACCTATCTCTGGGGCCAACGTCCTGACTTTC
clone_size: -
v_call: TRBV9
j_call: TRBJ2-6
d_call: -

cdr3_aa: CAWSETGGTPLHF
cdr3_nt: TGTGCCTGGAGTGAGACAGGGGGAACACCCCTCCACTTT
clone_size: once
v_call: TRBV30
j_call: TRBJ1-6
d_call: TRBD1

cdr3_aa: CSVEGFSGGFMGEQFF
cdr3_nt: TGCAGCGTTGAAGGTTTCTCAGGGGGGTTCATGGGTGAGCAGTTCTTC
clone_size: once
v_call: TRBV29-1
j_call: TRBJ2-1
d_call: -

cdr3_aa: CAISEQTSTDTQYF
cdr3_nt: TGTGCCATCAGTGAACAGACTAGCACAGATACGCAGTATTTT
clone_size: -
v_call: TRBV10-3
j_call: TRBJ2-3
d_call: -

cdr3_aa: CASSQVGQVVDSPLHF
cdr3_nt: TGTGCCAGCAGCCAAGTGGGACAGGTTGTTGATTCACCCCTCCACTTT
clone_size: -
v_call: TRBV3-1/TRBV3-2
j_call: TRBJ1-6
d_call: TRBD1

cdr3_aa: CASSPGQDYQPQHF
cdr3_nt: TGTGCCAGCAGCCCCGGACAGGACTATCAGCCCCAGCATTTT
clone_size: -
v_call: TRBV9
j_call: TRBJ1-5
d_call: TRBD1

cdr3_aa: CSVLSGTHRPIYEQYF
cdr3_nt: TGCAGCGTCCTTTCGGGGACCCACAGACCCATCTACGAGCAGTACTTC
clone_size: -
v_call: TRBV29-1
j_call: TRBJ2-7
d_call: -

cdr3_aa: CASSLDQDTQYF
cdr3_nt: TGCGCCAGCAGCTTGGATCAGGACACCCAGTACTTC
clone_size: -
v_call: TRBV5-1
j_call: TRBJ2-5
d_call: -

cdr3_aa: CASKKQGSEAFF
cdr3_nt: TGTGCCAGCAAAAAACAAGGATCTGAAGCTTTCTTT
clone_size: -
v_call: TRBV27
j_call: TRBJ1-1
d_call: -

cdr3_aa: CASSSLHSEKLFF
cdr3_nt: TGTGCCAGCAGTTCCCTCCATAGTGAAAAACTGTTTTTT
clone_size: -
v_call: TRBV27
j_call: TRBJ1-4
d_call: -

cdr3_aa: CSAQTGGYEAFF
cdr3_nt: TGCAGCGCTCAGACAGGGGGATATGAAGCTTTCTTT
clone_size: -
v_call: TRBV29-1
j_call: TRBJ1-1
d_call: TRBD1

cdr3_aa: CASSSGQGDGGYTF
cdr3_nt: TGTGCCAGCAGTTCAGGACAGGGGGACGGGGGCTACACCTTC
clone_size: -
v_call: TRBV28
j_call: TRBJ1-2
d_call: TRBD1

cdr3_aa: CASTREGMNTGELFF
cdr3_nt: TGTGCCAGCACTAGAGAGGGGATGAACACCGGGGAGCTGTTTTTT
clone_size: -
v_call: TRBV6-5
j_call: TRBJ2-2
d_call: -

cdr3_aa: CASTVNQPQHF
cdr3_nt: TGTGCCAGCACCGTCAATCAGCCCCAGCATTTT
clone_size: -
v_call: TRBV7-3
j_call: TRBJ1-5
d_call: -